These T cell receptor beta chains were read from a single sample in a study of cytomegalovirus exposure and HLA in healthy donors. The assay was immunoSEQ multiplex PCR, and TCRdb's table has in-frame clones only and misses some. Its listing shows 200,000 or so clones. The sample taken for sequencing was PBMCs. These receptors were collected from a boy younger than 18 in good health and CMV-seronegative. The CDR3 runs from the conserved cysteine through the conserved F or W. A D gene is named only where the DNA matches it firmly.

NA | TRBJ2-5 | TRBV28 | TGTGCCAGCGGTGGGGGGAACGGGATAGGAGAGACCCAGTACTTC | CASGGGNGIGETQYF
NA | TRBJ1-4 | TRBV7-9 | TGTGCCAGCAGCTTAAGTGGGGCAGGGTCTATTAATGAAAAACTGTTTTTT | CASSLSGAGSINEKLFF
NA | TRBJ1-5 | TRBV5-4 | TGTGCCAGCAGCTCAGGGGTTAATCAGCCCCAGCATTTT | CASSSGVNQPQHF
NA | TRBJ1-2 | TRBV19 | TGTGCCAGTAGTATAGGTGGAGCTAACTATGGCTACACCTTC | CASSIGGANYGYTF
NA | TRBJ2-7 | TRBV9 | TGTGCCAGCAGCGTAGTAAGACAGCAGAGCTCCTACGAGCAGTACTTC | CASSVVRQQSSYEQYF
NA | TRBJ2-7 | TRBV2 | TGTGCCAGCAGCGACCCCCGGAAAAGGGGGGGGGTCCACGAGCAGTACTTC | CASSDPRKRGGVHEQYF
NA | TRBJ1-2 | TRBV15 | TGTGCCACCAGCAGAGATCCGGGGGGGTCCTATGGCTACACCTTC | CATSRDPGGSYGYTF
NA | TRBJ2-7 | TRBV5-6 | TGTGCCAGCAGCTGGGCTAGCGAGCAGTACTTC | CASSWASEQYF
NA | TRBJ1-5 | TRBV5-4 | TGTGCCAGCAGCTTGTCCCCAAATCAGCCCCAGCATTTT | CASSLSPNQPQHF
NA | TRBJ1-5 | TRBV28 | TGTGCCAGCAGTGCCCCTCTGAGTCGGGATCAGCCCCAGCATTTT | CASSAPLSRDQPQHF
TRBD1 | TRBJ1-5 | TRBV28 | TGTGCCATAGACAGGGAAAGCAATCAGCCCCAGCATTTT | CAIDRESNQPQHF
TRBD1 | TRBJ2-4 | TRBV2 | TGTGCCAGCAGCGGGGGACAGGGGGTCAAAAACATTCAGTACTTC | CASSGGQGVKNIQYF
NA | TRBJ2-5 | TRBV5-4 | TGTGCCAGCAGCCCTTGGGGAGGTAGAAAACAAGAGACCCAGTACTTC | CASSPWGGRKQETQYF
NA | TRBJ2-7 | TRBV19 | TGTGCCAGTAGTACAAGGATGACGGGAGAGGCCTACGAGCAGTACTTC | CASSTRMTGEAYEQYF
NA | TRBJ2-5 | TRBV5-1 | TGCGCCAGCAGGGGGGCTGGGGAGACCCAGTACTTC | CASRGAGETQYF
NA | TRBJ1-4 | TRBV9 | TGTGCCAGCAGCGCCGGGGCGGGGGGGGAAAAACTGTTTTTT | CASSAGAGGEKLFF
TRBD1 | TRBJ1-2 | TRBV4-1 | TGCGCCAGCAGCCATGCTGGGACAGGGGCTTACTATGGCTACACCTTC | CASSHAGTGAYYGYTF
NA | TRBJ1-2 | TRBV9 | TGTGCCAGCAGCGTTGAAGTGGGGGCCAAGGAGTATGGCTACACCTTC | CASSVEVGAKEYGYTF
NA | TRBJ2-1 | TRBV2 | TGTGCCAGCAGTATATCGGACACCGCGGGACTTAACTCCTACAATGAGCAGTTCTTC | CASSISDTAGLNSYNEQFF
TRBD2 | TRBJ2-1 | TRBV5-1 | TGCGCCAGCAGCGGATTAGCGGGGGGACTTCACAATGAGCAGTTCTTC | CASSGLAGGLHNEQFF
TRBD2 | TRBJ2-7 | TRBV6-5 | TGTGCCAGCAGTTACGCTCTAGCGGGGTATACCTACGAGCAGTACTTC | CASSYALAGYTYEQYF
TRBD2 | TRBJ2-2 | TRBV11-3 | TGTGCCAGCGGTCCTAGCGGGGGCCTCGGCGGGGAGCTGTTTTTT | CASGPSGGLGGELFF
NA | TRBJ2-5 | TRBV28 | TGTGCCAGCAGTTTAGATTGGGGGCTGTCGACCCAGTACTTC | CASSLDWGLSTQYF
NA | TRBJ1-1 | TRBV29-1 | TGCAGCGTACAGGGTTTGGTGAACACTGAAGCTTTCTTT | CSVQGLVNTEAFF
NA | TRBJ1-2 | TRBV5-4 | TGTGCCCTTAGCTCGGGAAACTATGGCTACACCTTC | CALSSGNYGYTF
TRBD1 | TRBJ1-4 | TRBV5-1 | TGCGCCAGCAGCGGACAGGGGGGCGAAAAACTGTTTTTT | CASSGQGGEKLFF
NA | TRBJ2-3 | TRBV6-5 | TGTGCCAGCAGTTACCCGAAGGGGGGGGGCACAGATACGCAGTATTTT | CASSYPKGGGTDTQYF